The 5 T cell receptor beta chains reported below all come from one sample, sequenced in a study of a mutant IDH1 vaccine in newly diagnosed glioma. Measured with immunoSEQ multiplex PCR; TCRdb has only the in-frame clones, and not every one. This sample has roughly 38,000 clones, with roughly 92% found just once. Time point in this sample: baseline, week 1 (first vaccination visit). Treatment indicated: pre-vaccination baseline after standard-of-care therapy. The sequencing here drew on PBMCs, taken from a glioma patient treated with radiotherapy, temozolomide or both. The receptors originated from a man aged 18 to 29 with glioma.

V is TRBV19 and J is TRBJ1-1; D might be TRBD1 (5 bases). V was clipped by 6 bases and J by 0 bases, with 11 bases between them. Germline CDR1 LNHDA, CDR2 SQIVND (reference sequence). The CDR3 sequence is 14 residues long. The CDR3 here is CASRSGTVNTEAFF. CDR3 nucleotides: TGTGCCAGTAGGTCCGGGACGGTGAACACTGAAGCTTTCTTT.

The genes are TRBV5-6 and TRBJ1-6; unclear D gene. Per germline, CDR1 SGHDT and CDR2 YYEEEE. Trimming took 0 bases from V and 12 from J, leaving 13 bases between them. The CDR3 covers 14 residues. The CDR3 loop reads CASSLAGNGEPLHF. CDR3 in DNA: TGTGCCAGCAGCTTGGCCGGTAACGGGGAACCCCTCCACTTT.

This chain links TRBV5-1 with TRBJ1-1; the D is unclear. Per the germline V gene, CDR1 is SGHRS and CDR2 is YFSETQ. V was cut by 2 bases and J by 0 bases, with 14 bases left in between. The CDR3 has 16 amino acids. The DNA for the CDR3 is TGCGCCAGCAGCTTTCGGGCGGAGCCCATGAACACTGAAGCTTTCTTT. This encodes CASSFRAEPMNTEAFF.

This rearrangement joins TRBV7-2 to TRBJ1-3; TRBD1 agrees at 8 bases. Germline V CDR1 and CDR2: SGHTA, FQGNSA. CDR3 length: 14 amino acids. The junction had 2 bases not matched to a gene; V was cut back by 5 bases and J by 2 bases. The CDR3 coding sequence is TGTGCCAGCAGCCCACAGGGGGCTGGAAACACCATATATTTT. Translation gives CASSPQGAGNTIYF. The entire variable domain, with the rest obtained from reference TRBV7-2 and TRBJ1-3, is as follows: GAGVSQSPSNKVTEKGKDVELRCDPISGHTALYWYRQSLGQGLEFLIYFQGNSAPDKSGLPSDRFSAERTGGSVSTLTIQRTQQEDSAVYLCASSPQGAGNTIYFGEGSWLTVV.

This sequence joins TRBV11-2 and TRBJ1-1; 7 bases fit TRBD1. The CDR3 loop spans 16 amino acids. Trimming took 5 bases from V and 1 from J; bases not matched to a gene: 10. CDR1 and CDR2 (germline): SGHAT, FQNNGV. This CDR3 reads CASSPATTGRNTEAFF. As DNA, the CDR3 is TGTGCCAGCAGCCCTGCAACGACAGGGAGGAACACTGAAGCTTTCTTT. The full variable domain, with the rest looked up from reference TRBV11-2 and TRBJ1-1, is EAGVAQSPRYKIIEKRQSVAFWCNPISGHATLYWYQQILGQGPKLLIQFQNNGVVDDSQLPKDRFSAERLKGVDSTLKIQPAKLEDSAVYLCASSPATTGRNTEAFFGQGTRLTVV.